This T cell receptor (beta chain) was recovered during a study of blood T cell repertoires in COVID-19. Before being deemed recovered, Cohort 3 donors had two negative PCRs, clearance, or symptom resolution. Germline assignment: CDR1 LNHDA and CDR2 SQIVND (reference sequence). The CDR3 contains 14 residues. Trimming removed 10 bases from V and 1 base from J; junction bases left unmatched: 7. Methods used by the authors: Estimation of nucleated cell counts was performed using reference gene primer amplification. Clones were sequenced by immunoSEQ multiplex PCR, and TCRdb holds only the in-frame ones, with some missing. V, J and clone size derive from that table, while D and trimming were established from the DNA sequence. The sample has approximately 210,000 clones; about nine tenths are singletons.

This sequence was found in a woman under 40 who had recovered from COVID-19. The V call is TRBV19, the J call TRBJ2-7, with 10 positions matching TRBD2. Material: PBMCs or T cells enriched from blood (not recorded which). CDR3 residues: CATMTSGLSYEQYF. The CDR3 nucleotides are TGTGCCACCATGACTAGCGGGCTTTCCTACGAGCAGTACTTC.